The T cell receptor (beta chain) described here comes from a study of Graves' ophthalmopathy and Graves' hyperthyroidism. Findings of the study overall: Blood also carried most expanded thyroid clonotypes exceeding 0.001 frequency.

With respect to this clonotype: What it recognizes is unknown.

Germline assignment: CDR1 MNHEY and CDR2 SMNVEV (reference sequence). CDR3 length equals 14 residues. V lost 10 bases to trimming and J lost 6 bases, with 22 bases between them. The evidence that diagnosis relied on was clinical symptoms, serum thyroxine, TRAb, thyroid ultrasound and orbital computed tomography. The authors used Ficoll-Paque density gradient centrifugation to separate PBMCs. The input was approximately 9.3 ml of fresh peripheral blood. The authors amplified TCR beta CDR3 regions, and they did so from RNA transcripts for repertoire sequencing. In the first round, RT-PCR was carried out with HTBI primers, and a multiplex PCR formed the second round. In TCRdb, the multiplex PCR reads were re-called with MiXCR into one record per CDR3 protein. The sample yields hundreds of thousands of distinct CDR3 sequences, over 20% seen once.

The chain carries TRBV27 and TRBJ2-7; D might be TRBD1 or TRBD2, each matching 6 bases. The TCR originated in a woman under 30 with stable Graves' hyperthyroidism. The sequencing sample was made of peripheral blood. The CDR3 DNA is TGTGCCACCCGGGGGCGAGGGAGTCCCCGCGAGCAGTACTTC. Translation: CATRGRGSPREQYF.